This TCR beta chain was retrieved from a study of identifying expanded T cells in peripheral blood. Clones were sequenced by immunoSEQ multiplex PCR, and TCRdb holds only the in-frame ones, with some missing. The table shows about 130,000 clones, with approximately 86% occurring only once. The table lists this clone with a few counts. The CDR3 length is 15 residues. Germline V gene sequence: CDR1 MGHRA, CDR2 YSYEKL. Trimming removed 1 base at V and 2 bases at J, with 9 bases between. Input material: blood. The gene calls are TRBV4-1 and TRBJ1-3, with unresolved D. The sequence derives from a person aged 18 to 75 in good health. In DNA form, the CDR3 reads TGCGCCAGCAGCCAAGGGCAAGGAGCTGGAAACACCATATATTTT. Its translation is CASSQGQGAGNTIYF.